This T cell receptor beta chain was documented in a study of T cells in Graves' hyperthyroidism and ophthalmopathy. Trimming at V came to 3 bases and at J to 5 bases, leaving 8 bases not matched to a gene. Germline CDR1 is MNHEY and CDR2 is SVGAGI. CDR3 length: 16 amino acids. The table lists this clonotype with many counts. Amplified regions were TCR beta CDR3 sequences from RNA transcripts. In the first-round RT-PCR of the TCR CDR3, the HTBI primer set was used. One entry per CDR3 protein, called by TCRdb with MiXCR from the multiplex PCR reads. The sample holds roughly 360,000 distinct CDR3 sequences; 13% are singletons and the top ten take roughly 20%. The sample, blood from the first hyperthyroidism diagnosis, precedes any ophthalmopathy symptoms.

The source of this sequence is a man between 25 and 39 years old with Graves' hyperthyroidism that later progressed to Graves' ophthalmopathy. The chain joins TRBV6-5 to TRBJ1-5; 9 bases are shared with TRBD1. Sequencing input: blood. CDR3 nucleotides: TGTGCCAGCAGTTATGCCGGGACAGGGATTGATCAGCCCCAGCATTTT. Its protein is CASSYAGTGIDQPQHF.